This entry lists 23 T cell receptor beta chains sequenced from one sample in a study of blood T cell repertoires in COVID-19. Profiling relied on immunoSEQ multiplex PCR, and the TCRdb table lists in-frame clones only, not all of them. Of roughly 190,000 clones detected, roughly 80% appear once; the ten largest clones hold roughly 3.2%. The sample was PBMCs or T cells enriched from blood (not recorded which). The receptors shown here come from a woman younger than 45 who had recovered from COVID-19.

The V gene is TRBV25-1, the J gene TRBJ1-5; possibly TRBD1 for D (5 bases). The CDR3 runs 14 residues. V dropped 5 bases and J dropped 6 bases, with 14 bases sitting between them. In germline, CDR1 is MGHDK, CDR2 SYGVNS. CDR3 nucleotides: TGTGCCAGCAGTTCCCCAGGGTATAGTCAGCCCCAGCATTTT. Amino acids: CASSSPGYSQPQHF.

V usage is TRBV7-9 and J usage is TRBJ1-3, with D hard to call. Germline-derived CDR1 and CDR2 are SEHNR and FQNEAQ (reference sequence). CDR3 size: 15 residues. The V gene lost 1 base and the J gene lost 0 bases, with 7 bases spanning the gap. CDR3 DNA sequence: TGTGCCAGCAGCTTAGGGGAGTTCTCTGGAAACACCATATATTTT. This sequence encodes CASSLGEFSGNTIYF. Drawing the rest from reference TRBV7-9 and TRBJ1-3, the complete variable domain is DTGVSQNPRHKITKRGQNVTFRCDPISEHNRLYWYRQTLGQGPEFLTYFQNEAQLEKSRLLSDRFSAERPKGSFSTLEIQRTEQGDSAMYLCASSLGEFSGNTIYFGEGSWLTVV.

The CDR3 loop is CASSQGDRGLGDTEAFF. In nucleotides, the CDR3 is TGCGCCAGCAGCCAAGGGGACAGGGGGCTCGGGGACACTGAAGCTTTCTTT. This chain joins TRBV4-1 and TRBJ1-1; TRBD1 matches 12 bases. Germline V gene data show CDR1 as MGHRA and CDR2 as YSYEKL. CDR3 length: 17 amino acids. J lost 3 bases, V lost 1 base, and 6 bases had no gene match.

The chain is built from TRBV19 and TRBJ1-5; 11 bases agree with TRBD1. The germline V gene has CDR1 LNHDA and CDR2 SQIVND (reference sequence). Trimming removed 3 bases from V and 1 base from J; junction bases left unmatched: 5. The CDR3 contains 17 residues. The CDR3, as DNA: TGTGCCAGTAGTATGGTCGGGACAGGGGGAAGCAATCAGCCCCAGCATTTT. Translated: CASSMVGTGGSNQPQHF.

The chain combines TRBV7-2 with TRBJ1-1; D not certain. V was clipped by 1 base and J by 6 bases, with 12 bases between them. The CDR3 has 14 residues. The germline V gene has CDR1 SGHTA and CDR2 FQGNSA. The CDR3: CASSLGGGQAEAFF. The CDR3 DNA is TGTGCCAGCAGCTTAGGGGGAGGTCAAGCTGAAGCTTTCTTT.

This sequence joins TRBV5-6 and TRBJ2-2, with 10 bases fitting TRBD2. Trimming at V came to 4 bases and at J to 1 base, leaving 7 bases not matched to a gene. In germline, CDR1 is SGHDT, CDR2 YYEEEE. This CDR3 region has 17 residues. The CDR3 region has the DNA TGTGCCAGCAGCCTGGGTAGACTAGCGGGGAACACCGGGGAGCTGTTTTTT. This gives the protein CASSLGRLAGNTGELFF.

V gene TRBV7-9 combines with J gene TRBJ1-6; possible D gene TRBD1, 5 bases. The CDR3 totals 14 residues. Germline assignment: CDR1 SEHNR and CDR2 FQNEAQ (reference sequence). Deletions cut 6 bases from V and 8 bases from J, with 14 bases between. CDR3 coding DNA: TGTGCCAGCAGATACGACAGAGGATATTCACCCCTCCACTTT. Translated: CASRYDRGYSPLHF.

The gene calls are TRBV9 and TRBJ2-5; TRBD1 matches at 9 bases. This CDR3 spans 16 amino acids. CDR1 and CDR2 from the germline V gene are SGDLS and YYNGEE. Germline trimming cut 4 bases from V and 5 bases from J; bases unmatched to any gene: 12. The CDR3 nucleotides read TGTGCCAGCAGCTCATCCGGGGGGACAGGGTACGAGACCCAGTACTTC. This sequence encodes CASSSSGGTGYETQYF.

This clone has just a few counts. The same CDR3 arises from other DNA sequences in this sample as well. The chain employs TRBV5-1 and TRBJ2-7; 11 positions agree with TRBD2. This CDR3 has 14 amino acids. Germline V gene sequence: CDR1 SGHRS, CDR2 YFSETQ. V lost 3 bases, J lost 3 bases, and 2 bases stayed unmatched. The CDR3 sequence is CASSSTSGSYEQYF. The CDR3 DNA sequence: TGCGCCAGCAGCTCCACTAGCGGGAGCTACGAGCAGTACTTC.

The chain joins TRBV2 to TRBJ2-3, with 12 nucleotides matching TRBD2. Unmatched junction bases numbered 6, after V lost 4 bases and J lost 7 bases. Germline V gene data show CDR1 as SNHLY and CDR2 as FYNNEI. The CDR3 extends over 15 amino acids. The CDR3 bases are TGTGCCAGCAGTGCTAGCGGGGGGGAGGAAAATACGCAGTATTTT. It specifies CASSASGGEENTQYF. The full variable domain, with the rest looked up from reference TRBV2 and TRBJ2-3, is EPEVTQTPSHQVTQMGQEVILRCVPISNHLYFYWYRQILGQKVEFLVSFYNNEISEKSEIFDDQFSVERPDGSNFTLKIRSTKLEDSAMYFCASSASGGEENTQYFGPGTRLTVL.

This chain connects TRBV3-1 (or the pseudogene TRBV3-2) to TRBJ2-3, with 7 bases that match TRBD1. The germline V gene has CDR1 LGHDT and CDR2 YNNKEL (reference sequence). The CDR3 contains 15 residues. Germline trimming cut 1 base from V and 1 base from J; bases unmatched to any gene: 2. The CDR3 region has the DNA TGTGCCAGCAGCCAAGTGGGGACAGGCACAGATACGCAGTATTTT. As protein: CASSQVGTGTDTQYF.

J is TRBJ1-4 and V is TRBV2; the match to TRBD1 covers 11 bases. CDR3 size: 14 residues. The junction had 1 base not matched to a gene; V was cut back by 4 bases and J by 6 bases. CDR1 and CDR2 (germline): SNHLY, FYNNEI. The CDR3 bases are TGTGCCAGCAGTGGGGACAGGGGGTATGAAAAACTGTTTTTT. Protein: CASSGDRGYEKLFF.

The chain is built from TRBV6-5 and TRBJ1-5, with a tentative D call TRBD1 (5 bases). The CDR3 is 14 amino acids. From germline, CDR1 is MNHEY and CDR2 SVGAGI. Trimming stripped 6 bases from V and 0 bases from J, with 9 bases between. CDR3 in amino acids: CASRPDSSNQPQHF. The CDR3 DNA follows: TGTGCCAGCAGGCCTGACAGTAGCAATCAGCCCCAGCATTTT.

The V gene is TRBV27, the J gene TRBJ1-4; 8 bases map to TRBD1. Germline-derived CDR1 and CDR2 are MNHEY and SMNVEV (reference sequence). Germline trimming cut 6 bases from V and 4 bases from J; bases unmatched to any gene: 7. This CDR3 is 15 amino acids long. Here the CDR3 DNA reads TGTGCCAGCAGATCAGGACAGGGAAGTAATGAAAAACTGTTTTTT. It translates to CASRSGQGSNEKLFF.

The chain couples TRBV4-1 to TRBJ1-4; D possibly corresponds to TRBD1 (5 bases). The CDR3 is made up of 15 amino acids. V dropped 0 bases and J dropped 5 bases, with 10 bases sitting between them. Germline assignment: CDR1 MGHRA and CDR2 YSYEKL. CDR3 DNA: TGCGCCAGCAGCCAAGAAGGGGATTTAAATGAAAAACTGTTTTTT. It is translated as CASSQEGDLNEKLFF.

This chain links TRBV18 with TRBJ2-3, with D perhaps TRBD1 (5 bases). The germline V gene has CDR1 KGHSH and CDR2 LQKENI. V was shortened by 1 base and J by 0 bases, with 20 bases between the two germline ends. The CDR3 length is 19 residues. The CDR3 DNA reads as TGTGCCAGCTCACCACTTCAGGGCCCAGGCTCTTATAGCACAGATACGCAGTATTTT. Translated, it gives CASSPLQGPGSYSTDTQYF.

The genes are TRBV11-2 and TRBJ1-2, with TRBD1 as a possible D gene (6 bases). Germline V gene sequence: CDR1 SGHAT, CDR2 FQNNGV. The CDR3 has 16 residues. V was clipped by 4 bases and J by 7 bases, with 22 bases between them. CDR3 sequence reads: CASSSSRRDIRPGYTF. For the CDR3, the DNA is TGTGCCAGCAGCTCAAGCAGAAGGGACATCCGCCCTGGCTACACCTTC.

The J gene is TRBJ1-4, the V gene TRBV5-1; no reliable D call. CDR3 size: 15 residues. Per germline, CDR1 SGHRS and CDR2 YFSETQ. V gave up 4 bases and J gave up 5 bases, with 15 bases separating them. Here the CDR3 reads CASSPFGSGNEKLFF. Written as DNA, the CDR3 is TGCGCCAGCAGCCCTTTTGGTTCGGGGAATGAAAAACTGTTTTTT.

The chain employs TRBV5-1 and TRBJ2-2; TRBD1 might be the D (6 bases). CDR3 length: 14 amino acids. Germline-derived CDR1 and CDR2 are SGHRS and YFSETQ. V dropped 4 bases and J dropped 9 bases, with 16 bases sitting between them. In nucleotides, the CDR3 is TGCGCCAGCAGCCAGGACAGCCGGGGCCGGGAGCTGTTTTTT. Translated: CASSQDSRGRELFF. The full variable domain, its missing parts supplied by reference TRBV5-1 and TRBJ2-2, is KAGVTQTPRYLIKTRGQQVTLSCSPISGHRSVSWYQQTPGQGLQFLFEYFSETQRNKGNFPGRFSGRQFSNSRSEMNVSTLELGDSALYLCASSQDSRGRELFFGEGSRLTVL.

The chain has TRBV11-2 and TRBJ1-1, with D hard to call. The CDR3 contains 13 residues. Between the trimmed V and J ends, which lost 3 bases and 5 bases, there was a span of 10 bases. The germline gives CDR1 SGHAT, CDR2 FQNNGV. Written as DNA, the CDR3 is TGTGCCAGCAGCTTCGTTTCCGGGACTGAAGCTTTCTTT. It specifies CASSFVSGTEAFF.

V and J are TRBV13 and TRBJ2-7; TRBD2 aligns across 8 bases. Per germline, CDR1 PRHDT and CDR2 FYEKMQ (reference sequence). The CDR3 loop spans 16 amino acids. The V and J ends lost 3 bases and 0 bases, in that order; junction bases with no gene match: 7. For the CDR3, the DNA is TGTGCCAGCAGCTTCGATACTAGCGGAAGCTCCTACGAGCAGTACTTC. Translating it yields CASSFDTSGSSYEQYF.

This clone was counted once. The chain uses TRBV15 and TRBJ1-6, with a weak D call TRBD1 (6 bases). This CDR3 contains 17 residues. Germline CDR1 is LNHNV and CDR2 is YYDKDF (reference sequence). V was pared by 3 bases and J by 9 bases, with 21 bases between. The CDR3 here is CATSRASGARETSPLHF. For the CDR3, the DNA is TGTGCCACCAGCAGGGCGTCAGGGGCTCGTGAGACTTCACCCCTCCACTTT. Together with reference TRBV15 and TRBJ1-6, the CDR3 gives the full variable domain: DAMVIQNPRYQVTQFGKPVTLSCSQTLNHNVMYWYQQKSSQAPKLLFHYYDKDFNNEADTPDNFQSRRPNTSFCFLDIRSPGLGDTAMYLCATSRASGARETSPLHFGNGTRLTVT.

J is TRBJ2-6 and V is TRBV27; D is ambiguous. The V gene lost 4 bases and the J gene lost 3 bases, with 13 bases spanning the gap. The CDR3 contains 16 residues. The germline gives CDR1 MNHEY, CDR2 SMNVEV (reference sequence). This CDR3 is CASSSQTVIGANVLTF. CDR3 sequence (DNA): TGTGCCAGCAGTTCCCAGACTGTGATTGGGGCCAACGTCCTGACTTTC.